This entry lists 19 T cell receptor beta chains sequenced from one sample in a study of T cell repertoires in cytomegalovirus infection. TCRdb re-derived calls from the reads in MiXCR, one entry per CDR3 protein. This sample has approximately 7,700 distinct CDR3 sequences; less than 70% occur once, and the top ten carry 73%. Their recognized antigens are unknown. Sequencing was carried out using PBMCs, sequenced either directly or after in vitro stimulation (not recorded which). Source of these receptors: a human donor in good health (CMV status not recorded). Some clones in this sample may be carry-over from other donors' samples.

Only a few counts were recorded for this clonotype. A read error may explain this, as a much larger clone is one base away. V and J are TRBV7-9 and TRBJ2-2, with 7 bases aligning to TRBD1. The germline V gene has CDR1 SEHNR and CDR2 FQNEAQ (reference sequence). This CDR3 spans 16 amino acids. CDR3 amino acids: CTSSFRQGVNTGELFF. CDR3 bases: TGTACCAGCAGCTTCCGACAGGGAGTTAACACCGGGGAGCTGTTTTTT.

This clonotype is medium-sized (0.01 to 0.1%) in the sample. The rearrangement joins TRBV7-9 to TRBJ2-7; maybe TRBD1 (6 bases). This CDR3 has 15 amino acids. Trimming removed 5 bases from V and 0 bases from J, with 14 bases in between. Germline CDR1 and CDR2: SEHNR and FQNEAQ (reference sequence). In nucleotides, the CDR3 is TGTGCCAGCAGCCCAGAACAGGGTTACTCCTACGAGCAGTACTTC. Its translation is CASSPEQGYSYEQYF. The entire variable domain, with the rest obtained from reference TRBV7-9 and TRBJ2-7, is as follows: DTGVSQNPRHKITKRGQNVTFRCDPISEHNRLYWYRQTLGQGPEFLTYFQNEAQLEKSRLLSDRFSAERPKGSFSTLEIQRTEQGDSAMYLCASSPEQGYSYEQYFGPGTRLTVT.

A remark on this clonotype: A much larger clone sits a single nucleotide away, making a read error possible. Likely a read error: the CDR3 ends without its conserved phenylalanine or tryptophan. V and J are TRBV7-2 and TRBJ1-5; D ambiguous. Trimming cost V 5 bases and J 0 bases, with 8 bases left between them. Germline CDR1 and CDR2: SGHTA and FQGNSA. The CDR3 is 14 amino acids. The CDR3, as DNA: TGTGCCAGCAGCCCTCTCGGTAGCAATCAGCCCCAGCATCTT. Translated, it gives CASSPLGSNQPQHL.

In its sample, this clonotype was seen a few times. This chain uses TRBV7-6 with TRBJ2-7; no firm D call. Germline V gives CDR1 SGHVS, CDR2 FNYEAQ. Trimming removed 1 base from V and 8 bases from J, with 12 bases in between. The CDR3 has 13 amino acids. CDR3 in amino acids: CASSLVGPEQQYF. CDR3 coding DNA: TGTGCCAGCAGCTTAGTGGGCCCCGAACAGCAGTACTTC.

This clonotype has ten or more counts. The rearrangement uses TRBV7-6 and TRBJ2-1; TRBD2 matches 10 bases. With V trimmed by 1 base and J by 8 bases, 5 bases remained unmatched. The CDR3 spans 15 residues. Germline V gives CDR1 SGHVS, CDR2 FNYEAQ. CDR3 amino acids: CASSLGGTSVHEQFF. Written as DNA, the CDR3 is TGTGCCAGCAGCTTAGGGGGGACTAGCGTACATGAGCAGTTCTTC.

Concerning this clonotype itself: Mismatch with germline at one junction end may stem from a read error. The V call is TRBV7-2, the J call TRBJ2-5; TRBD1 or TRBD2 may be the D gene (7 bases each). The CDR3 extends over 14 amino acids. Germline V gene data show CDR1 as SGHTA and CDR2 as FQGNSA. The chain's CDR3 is CAISYDREGETQYF. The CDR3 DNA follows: TGTGCCATCAGCTATGACAGGGAGGGGGAGACCCAGTACTTC.

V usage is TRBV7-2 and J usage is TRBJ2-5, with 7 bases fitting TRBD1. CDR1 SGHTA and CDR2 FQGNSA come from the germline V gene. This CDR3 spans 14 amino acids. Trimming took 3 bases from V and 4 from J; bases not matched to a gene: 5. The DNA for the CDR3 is TGTGCCAGCAGCTTCGACAGGGATGGAGAGACCCAGTACTTC. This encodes CASSFDRDGETQYF.

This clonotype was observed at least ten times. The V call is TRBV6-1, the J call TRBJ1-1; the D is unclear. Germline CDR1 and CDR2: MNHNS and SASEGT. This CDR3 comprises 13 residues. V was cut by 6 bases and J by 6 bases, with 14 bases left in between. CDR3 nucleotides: TGTGCCAGCAGGGAGATAGGGTTCTCTGAAGCTTTCTTT. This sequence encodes CASREIGFSEAFF.

The CDR3 sequence is CASSQGGEVDEQYF. The CDR3 DNA sequence: TGTGCCAGCAGCCAGGGGGGGGAGGTTGACGAGCAGTACTTC. The chain uses TRBV7-9 and TRBJ2-7; the D call may be TRBD1 or TRBD2 (7 bases each). The germline CDR1 and CDR2 sequences are SEHNR and FQNEAQ (reference sequence). The ends were cut back, 5 bases at V and 5 bases at J, with 16 bases in the middle. This CDR3 spans 14 amino acids. Variable domain in full (rest from reference TRBV7-9 and TRBJ2-7): DTGVSQNPRHKITKRGQNVTFRCDPISEHNRLYWYRQTLGQGPEFLTYFQNEAQLEKSRLLSDRFSAERPKGSFSTLEIQRTEQGDSAMYLCASSQGGEVDEQYFGPGTRLTVT.

The CDR3 spells CAISESEQVCYETRTQPQHF. In DNA, the CDR3 is TGTGCCATCAGTGAGTCGGAACAGGTGTGTTACGAGACTCGCACTCAGCCCCAGCATTTT. The chain recombines TRBV10-3 with TRBJ1-5; a weak D match, TRBD1 (5 bases). CDR3 size: 20 residues. V was trimmed by 0 bases and J by 6 bases, leaving 27 bases between them. CDR1 ENHRY and CDR2 SYGVKD come from the germline V gene.

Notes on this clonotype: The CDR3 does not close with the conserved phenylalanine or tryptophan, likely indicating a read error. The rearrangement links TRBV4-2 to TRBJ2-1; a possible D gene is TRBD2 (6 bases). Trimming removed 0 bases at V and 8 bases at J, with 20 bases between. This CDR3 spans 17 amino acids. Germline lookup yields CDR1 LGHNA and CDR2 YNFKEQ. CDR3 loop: CASSQDSYSGGNHEQFS. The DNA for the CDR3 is TGTGCCAGCAGCCAAGATTCCTATAGCGGTGGAAACCATGAGCAGTTCAGC.

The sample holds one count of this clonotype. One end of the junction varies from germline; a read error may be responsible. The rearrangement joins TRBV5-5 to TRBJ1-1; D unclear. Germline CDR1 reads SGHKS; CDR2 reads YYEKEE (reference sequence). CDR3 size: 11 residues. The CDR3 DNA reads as TGTGCCAGCATCTTGTGCAGTGAAGATTTCTTT. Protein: CASILCSEDFF.

CDR3 sequence: CASSLVRLGDSPLHF. The CDR3 coding sequence is TGTGCCAGCAGCTTAGTCCGGTTGGGGGATTCACCCCTCCACTTT. This rearrangement joins TRBV7-2 to TRBJ1-6, with D perhaps TRBD1 (5 bases). Germline values: CDR1 SGHTA, CDR2 FQGNSA. The CDR3 has 15 residues. The germline V and J ends were trimmed by 1 base and 8 bases, with 12 bases remaining between them. The entire variable domain, with the rest obtained from reference TRBV7-2 and TRBJ1-6, is as follows: GAGVSQSPSNKVTEKGKDVELRCDPISGHTALYWYRQSLGQGLEFLIYFQGNSAPDKSGLPSDRFSAERTGGSVSTLTIQRTQQEDSAVYLCASSLVRLGDSPLHFGNGTRLTVT.

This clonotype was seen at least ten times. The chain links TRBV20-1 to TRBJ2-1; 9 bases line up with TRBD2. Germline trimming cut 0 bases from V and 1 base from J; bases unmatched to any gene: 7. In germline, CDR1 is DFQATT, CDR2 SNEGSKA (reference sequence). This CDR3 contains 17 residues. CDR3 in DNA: TGCAGTGCTAGAGATCTCGAGACTAGCGGATCCTACAATGAGCAGTTCTTC. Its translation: CSARDLETSGSYNEQFF.

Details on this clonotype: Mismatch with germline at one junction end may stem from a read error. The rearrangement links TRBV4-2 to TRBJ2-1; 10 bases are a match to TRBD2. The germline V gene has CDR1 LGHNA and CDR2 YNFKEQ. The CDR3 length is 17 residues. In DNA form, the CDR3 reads TGTGCCAGCAGCCAAGAGTGCTCTAGCGGGGGAAACAATGAGCAGTTATTC. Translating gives CASSQECSSGGNNEQLF.

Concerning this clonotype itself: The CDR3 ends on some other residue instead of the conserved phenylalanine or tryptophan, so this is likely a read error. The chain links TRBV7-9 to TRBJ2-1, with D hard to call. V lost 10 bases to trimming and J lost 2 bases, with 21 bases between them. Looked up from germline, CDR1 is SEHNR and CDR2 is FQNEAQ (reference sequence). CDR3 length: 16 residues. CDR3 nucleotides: TGTGCCATTAGCTTGTTGGGAATATCCACCTACAATGAGCAGTTCATC. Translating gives CAISLLGISTYNEQFI.

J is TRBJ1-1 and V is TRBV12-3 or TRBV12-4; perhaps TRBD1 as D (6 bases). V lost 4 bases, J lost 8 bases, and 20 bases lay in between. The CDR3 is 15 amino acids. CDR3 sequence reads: CASSYRGGGLGEAFF. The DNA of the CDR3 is TGTGCCAGCAGTTACCGCGGGGGGGGCCTAGGGGAAGCTTTCTTT.

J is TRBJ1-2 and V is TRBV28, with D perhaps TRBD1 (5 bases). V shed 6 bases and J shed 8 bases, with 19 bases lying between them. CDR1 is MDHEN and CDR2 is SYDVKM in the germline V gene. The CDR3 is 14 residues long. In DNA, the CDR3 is TGTGCCAGCAGGGCGGGGCCAAGTCACGGAGGCTACACCTTC. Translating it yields CASRAGPSHGGYTF.

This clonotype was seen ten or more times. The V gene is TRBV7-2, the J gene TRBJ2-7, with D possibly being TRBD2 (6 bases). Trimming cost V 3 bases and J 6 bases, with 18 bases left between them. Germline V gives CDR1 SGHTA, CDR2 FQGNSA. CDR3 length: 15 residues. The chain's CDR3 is CASSFRAGTAGEQYF. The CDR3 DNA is TGTGCCAGCAGCTTCAGGGCCGGGACTGCCGGCGAGCAGTACTTC.